This T cell receptor beta chain emerged from a study of shared T cell receptors in the human thymus. Clones were read by immunoSEQ multiplex PCR, and TCRdb kept only the in-frame ones, dropping some. The profile shows 65,000 to 70,000 clones, 90% to 95% of them singletons. Germline values: CDR1 SGHTA, CDR2 FQGTGA. This CDR3 region has 14 residues. J gave up 6 bases and V 6 bases, and 7 bases lay outside the gene matches. This sequence was found in a human donor. Sequencing was done on a sample of thymocytes. V and J are TRBV7-3 and TRBJ2-1; TRBD2 matches 8 bases. The CDR3 loop reads CASSNSGALNEQFF. The CDR3 bases are TGTGCCAGCAGTAATAGCGGGGCTCTCAATGAGCAGTTCTTC. Combining the CDR3 with reference TRBV7-3 and TRBJ2-1 gives the whole variable domain GAGVSQTPSNKVTEKGKYVELRCDPISGHTALYWYRQSLGQGPEFLIYFQGTGAADDSGLPNDRFFAVRPEGSVSTLKIQRTERGDSAVYLCASSNSGALNEQFFGPGTRLTVL.